This TCR beta chain was documented in a study of T cells in localized non-small cell lung cancer. Some clones are missing from TCRdb's copy, which holds only in-frame ones; the method was immunoSEQ multiplex PCR. Here the sample spans roughly 13,000 clones, roughly 84% being singletons. V gave up 4 bases and J gave up 4 bases, with 20 bases separating them. The CDR3 is 17 residues long. The germline V gene has CDR1 SGHNT and CDR2 YYREEE (reference sequence). The sequence came from a male donor at least 60 years old with stage III lung adenocarcinoma. V usage is TRBV5-4 and J usage is TRBJ2-2; D tentatively reads TRBD1 or TRBD2 (6 bases each). The sequenced sample was peripheral blood, obtained before any cancer treatment. CDR3 nucleotides: TGTGCCAGCAGCCGAAAAATACAGGGAGGAATCACCGGGGAGCTGTTTTTT. Its protein is CASSRKIQGGITGELFF.